This T cell receptor beta chain was sequenced in a study of blood T cell repertoires in COVID-19. For the study at large: COVID-19 samples, acute and convalescent, were from the United States, Italy and Spain. T cells, B-cell-depleted T cells, or PBMCs provided the cDNA or gDNA that served as material.

V lost 0 bases and J lost 7, with 7 bases in between. The CDR3 has 13 residues. CDR1 SGHTA and CDR2 FQGNSA come from the germline V gene. As originally analysed: Estimation of nucleated cell counts was performed using reference gene primer amplification. The method was immunoSEQ multiplex PCR; TCRdb's version includes in-frame clones alone and lacks a portion of them. That table furnishes V, J and clone size, whereas the DNA furnished D and trimming. The sample includes roughly 52,000 clones, approximately 82% of them seen just once. Only one count was recorded for this clone. Specimen: peripheral blood. The J gene is TRBJ1-5, the V gene TRBV7-2; D unresolved. The receptor was derived from a human donor in a cohort sampled during active or convalescent COVID-19. The CDR3 DNA is TGTGCCAGCAGCTTAGCGGGCAGCCAGCCCCAGCATTTT. Translating it yields CASSLAGSQPQHF.